This TCR beta chain was identified in a study of blood T cell repertoires in COVID-19. On the study more broadly: The United States, Italy and Spain supplied acute and convalescent COVID-19 samples. T cells, B-cell-depleted T cells, or PBMCs provided the cDNA or gDNA that served as material.

Germline loops: CDR1 MDHEN, CDR2 SYDVKM. CDR3 length: 15 residues. Between the trimmed V and J ends, which lost 7 bases and 4 bases, there was a span of 17 bases. The sample holds one count of this clone. Original data processing: Reference gene primer amplification yielded estimated nucleated cell counts. Measured with immunoSEQ multiplex PCR; TCRdb has only the in-frame clones, and not every one. From that table come the V and J calls and clone size; the DNA was used to work out D and trimming. The sample has 250,000 to 300,000 clones; about four fifths are singletons. The sequence derives from a man older than 75 with acute or convalescent COVID-19. J is TRBJ1-5 and V is TRBV28; TRBD1 might be the D (6 bases). What was sequenced was peripheral blood. The CDR3 DNA reads as TGTGCCAGCACAAGGGGGGGAATAGGGAATCAGCCCCAGCATTTT. It is translated as CASTRGGIGNQPQHF.